This TCR beta chain stems from a study of T cell repertoires in cytomegalovirus infection. CDR3 length: 16 residues. The trim removed 2 bases at V and 2 bases at J, leaving 5 bases unmatched. TCRdb used MiXCR to reprocess the reads, holding one entry per CDR3 protein. The sample has fewer than 350,000 distinct CDR3 sequences, 9% to 9.5% seen once. This clonotype has ten or more counts. The chain links TRBV12-3 or TRBV12-4 to TRBJ2-5, with 10 bases aligning to TRBD2. What was sequenced was PBMCs. This clonotype was obtained from a human donor in good health (CMV status not recorded). Some clones in this sample may be carry-over from other donors' samples. CDR3 in DNA: TGTGCCAGCAGTTTACTTAGAGCGGGGGGGCAAGAGACCCAGTACTTC. Translated: CASSLLRAGGQETQYF.